The 2 T cell receptor beta chains in this list originate from one sample, sequenced in a study of blood T cells in healthy people across ages. A second PCR, run for roughly 7 to 11 cycles, used a sample-barcoded 5' primer plus a J-beta primer mix. TCRdb reanalysed the 5' RACE reads using MiXCR and keeps one entry per CDR3 protein. The table shows approximately 810,000 distinct CDR3 sequences, with under 40% occurring only once. The sequencing input was blood. Receptors originate from a man between 18 and 29 years old in good health.

This clonotype was seen a handful of times. This chain joins TRBV24-1 and TRBJ2-5, with 10 nucleotides matching TRBD2. V trimming: 1 base; J trimming: 2 bases; junction bases outside the gene matches: 3. There are 16 residues in the CDR3. Germline V CDR1 and CDR2: KGHDR, SFDVKD. The CDR3 coding sequence is TGTGCCACCAGTGATTTCCCTAGCGGGGGACAAGAGACCCAGTACTTC. It codes for CATSDFPSGGQETQYF.

The chain uses TRBV20-1 and TRBJ1-1; 8 positions match TRBD1. The CDR3 spans 13 residues. CDR1 is DFQATT, CDR2 SNEGSKA, per germline (reference sequence). V was clipped by 3 bases and J by 4 bases; unmatched bases: 4. DNA for the CDR3: TGCAGTGCTAGCTCACAGGGGGGCACTGAAGCTTTCTTT. This sequence encodes CSASSQGGTEAFF.